Listed here are 26 T cell receptor beta chains from one sample, sequenced in a study of blood T cell repertoires in COVID-19. Generated by immunoSEQ multiplex PCR, the TCRdb table keeps only in-frame clones and is missing some. The sample has 55,000 to 65,000 clones; roughly three quarters are singletons. The specimen sequenced was peripheral blood. These receptors were obtained from a man aged 55 to 70 with acute or convalescent COVID-19.

V and J are TRBV24-1 and TRBJ2-1; TRBD2 agrees at 10 bases. The germline CDR1 and CDR2 sequences are KGHDR and SFDVKD. This CDR3 region has 17 residues. The V gene end was trimmed by 0 bases and the J gene end by 10 bases; junction bases not matched to a gene: 11. The CDR3 sequence: CATSDLLSGGSTREQFF. The CDR3 nucleotides are TGTGCCACCAGTGATTTGCTTAGCGGGGGGTCCACAAGGGAGCAGTTCTTC.

V is TRBV7-2 and J is TRBJ2-2, with a possible D match to TRBD2 (6 bases). Germline V CDR1 and CDR2: SGHTA, FQGNSA. V lost 2 bases, J lost 4 bases, and 14 bases lay in between. This CDR3 has 16 amino acids. The CDR3 DNA follows: TGTGCCAGCAGCTTACGGGCGGGGCAGAGCACCGGGGAGCTGTTTTTT. Amino acid sequence: CASSLRAGQSTGELFF.

The rearrangement uses TRBV5-1 and TRBJ1-2; 9 nucleotides align to TRBD1. The CDR3 extends over 16 amino acids. Germline CDR1 and CDR2: SGHRS and YFSETQ. Trimming took 2 bases from V and 1 from J; bases not matched to a gene: 6. CDR3 in DNA: TGCGCCAGCAGCTTCGGGACAGGGAGTTATAACTATGGCTACACCTTC. Protein product: CASSFGTGSYNYGYTF.

The rearrangement uses TRBV4-1 and TRBJ2-3, with D perhaps matching TRBD2 (6 bases). The CDR3 is 15 amino acids. Germline CDR1 MGHRA, CDR2 YSYEKL. V shed 4 bases and J shed 4 bases, with 15 bases lying between them. In DNA, the CDR3 is TGCGCCAGCAGCCTCAGAGGCGGGGCCGCAGATACGCAGTATTTT. This encodes CASSLRGGAADTQYF.

This chain uses TRBV6-6 with TRBJ2-5, with D possibly TRBD1 on 6 matching bases. Germline-derived CDR1 and CDR2 are MNHNY and SVGAGI (reference sequence). Between the trimmed V and J ends, which lost 6 bases and 3 bases, there was a span of 17 bases. CDR3 length: 15 amino acids. The CDR3 nucleotides are TGTGCCAGCAGCCCCGTCGAGGGGGTGGAAGAGACCCAGTACTTC. It is translated as CASSPVEGVEETQYF.

The chain joins TRBV29-1 to TRBJ2-1; no clear D. Germline-derived CDR1 and CDR2 are SQVTM and ANQGSEA. There are 12 residues in the CDR3. Trimming removed 3 bases at V and 5 bases at J, with 8 bases between. CDR3 protein: CSVDIRNNEQFF. The CDR3 DNA is TGCAGCGTTGACATCAGGAACAATGAGCAGTTCTTC.

The rearrangement joins TRBV5-1 to TRBJ1-2; 9 nucleotides align to TRBD1. This CDR3 spans 15 amino acids. The ends lost 4 bases at V and 7 bases at J; junction bases unmatched: 11. CDR1 is SGHRS, CDR2 YFSETQ, per germline. CDR3 nucleotide sequence: TGCGCCAGCAGCCCCACCGCCGGGACAGGGTTTGGCTACACCTTC. It specifies CASSPTAGTGFGYTF.

V and J are TRBV12-5 and TRBJ2-3, with D perhaps TRBD1 (6 bases). Germline V gene sequence: CDR1 LGHNT, CDR2 FRNRAP. This CDR3 is 14 amino acids long. V was trimmed by 2 bases and J by 8 bases, leaving 14 bases between them. CDR3 sequence: CASGLYPTGGTQYF. CDR3 bases: TGTGCTAGTGGTTTGTACCCGACAGGTGGTACGCAGTATTTT.

The chain couples TRBV6-6 to TRBJ1-2; maybe TRBD1 (6 bases). Trimming removed 7 bases at V and 5 bases at J, with 20 bases between. Germline V gene sequence: CDR1 MNHNY, CDR2 SVGAGI (reference sequence). The CDR3 is 15 residues long. The CDR3 region is CASIGGVSFLYGYTF. CDR3 bases: TGTGCCAGCATAGGGGGGGTGAGCTTTTTGTATGGCTACACCTTC.

The V gene is TRBV12-3 or TRBV12-4, the J gene TRBJ2-5, with D uncertain. CDR3 length: 11 residues. The germline V and J ends were trimmed by 7 bases and 2 bases, with 5 bases remaining between them. The chain's CDR3 is CASKLQETQYF. CDR3 nucleotide sequence: TGTGCCAGCAAACTACAAGAGACCCAGTACTTC.

This clone appeared once. The gene calls are TRBV10-2 and TRBJ2-1; 7 bases align to TRBD1. CDR3 length equals 12 residues. Trimming cost V 7 bases and J 8 bases; bases outside gene matches: 5. From germline, CDR1 is WSHSY and CDR2 SAAADI. In DNA, the CDR3 is TGCGCCAGCACGACAGGGTGGGATGAGCAGTTCTTC. Encoded protein: CASTTGWDEQFF.

V usage is TRBV5-4 and J usage is TRBJ1-3; unclear D gene. There are 15 residues in the CDR3. Germline V gives CDR1 SGHNT, CDR2 YYREEE (reference sequence). V was cut by 0 bases and J by 4 bases, with 11 bases left in between. The CDR3 here is CASSLGGLGGNTIYF. In DNA form, the CDR3 reads TGTGCCAGCAGCTTGGGAGGACTTGGCGGAAACACCATATATTTT.

This chain links TRBV20-1 with TRBJ2-3; 10 nucleotides match TRBD2. Germline V gene sequence: CDR1 DFQATT, CDR2 SNEGSKA (reference sequence). Trimming removed 3 bases from V and 4 bases from J; junction bases left unmatched: 4. There are 14 residues in the CDR3. The DNA for the CDR3 is TGCAGTGCTAGTTCCAGCGGGGGGGCAGATACGCAGTATTTT. Its translation is CSASSSGGADTQYF.

The J gene is TRBJ2-7, the V gene TRBV5-1, with 7 bases lining up with TRBD1. The germline gives CDR1 SGHRS, CDR2 YFSETQ. V dropped 0 bases and J dropped 5; count of bases not matched to a gene: 2. This CDR3 spans 13 amino acids. For the CDR3, the DNA is TGCGCCAGCAGCTTGGTCAGGGGGAACGAGCAGTACTTC. Amino acid sequence: CASSLVRGNEQYF.

The V call is TRBV12-5, the J call TRBJ2-2, with D uncertain. V dropped 6 bases and J dropped 4 bases, with 12 bases sitting between them. The CDR3 spans 14 residues. Per the germline V gene, CDR1 is LGHNT and CDR2 is FRNRAP. CDR3 region: CASGGEAVTGELFF. In DNA form, the CDR3 reads TGTGCTAGTGGCGGAGAGGCGGTCACCGGGGAGCTGTTTTTT.

The V call is TRBV10-3, the J call TRBJ1-6, with D perhaps matching TRBD1 (6 bases). Trimming stripped 7 bases from V and 8 bases from J, with 12 bases between. The CDR3 loop spans 13 amino acids. Germline V gives CDR1 ENHRY, CDR2 SYGVKD. CDR3 coding DNA: TGTGCCATCACAGGGGAGACACATTCACCCCTCCACTTT. It specifies CAITGETHSPLHF.

The rearrangement joins TRBV30 to TRBJ2-6; 8 bases map to TRBD1. V shed 5 bases, J shed 0 bases, and the junction held 15 bases outside the gene matches. The germline V gene encodes CDR1 GTSNPN and CDR2 SVGIG (reference sequence). This CDR3 has 19 amino acids. The CDR3 region has the DNA TGTGCCTGGCGGGGGAAGACCGGGACAGGAAGCTCTGGGGCCAACGTCCTGACTTTC. Protein: CAWRGKTGTGSSGANVLTF. The entire variable domain, with the rest obtained from reference TRBV30 and TRBJ2-6, is as follows: SQTIHQWPATLVQPVGSPLSLECTVEGTSNPNLYWYRQAAGRGLQLLFYSVGIGQISSEVPQNLSASRPQDRQFILSSKKLLLSDSGFYLCAWRGKTGTGSSGANVLTFGAGSRLTVL.

This clone was observed once. The chain carries TRBV5-1 and TRBJ2-1; tentatively, D is TRBD1 (5 bases). Trimming stripped 6 bases from V and 2 bases from J, with 15 bases between. The CDR3 contains 15 residues. From germline, CDR1 is SGHRS and CDR2 YFSETQ. The CDR3 region is CASKDNQGAYNEQFF. The CDR3 DNA reads as TGCGCCAGCAAAGATAACCAGGGCGCCTACAATGAGCAGTTCTTC.

The rearrangement joins TRBV12-5 to TRBJ1-1, with D unresolved. CDR3 length: 14 amino acids. Germline assignment: CDR1 LGHNT and CDR2 FRNRAP. V lost 0 bases and J lost 6, with 11 bases in between. The CDR3 region has the DNA TGTGCTAGTGGTTTGGTACCCAATAGTCCTGAAGCTTTCTTT. It translates to CASGLVPNSPEAFF.

The chain is built from TRBV6-1 and TRBJ1-5, with 8 bases aligning to TRBD1. CDR1 is MNHNS and CDR2 is SASEGT in the germline V gene. The CDR3 spans 15 residues. The junction had 7 bases not matched to a gene; V was cut back by 3 bases and J by 6 bases. As DNA, the CDR3 is TGTGCCAGCAGTGACGGACAGGGAAGACTTCAGCCCCAGCATTTT. Translated: CASSDGQGRLQPQHF.

The chain employs TRBV2 and TRBJ2-7, with TRBD1 identical over 9 bases. V dropped 6 bases and J dropped 6; count of bases not matched to a gene: 9. The CDR3 is 14 amino acids. Germline V gene sequence: CDR1 SNHLY, CDR2 FYNNEI. As DNA, the CDR3 is TGTGCCAGCAGAACCGGGACAGGGTCAGGCGAGCAGTACTTC. It yields the protein CASRTGTGSGEQYF. The full variable domain, completed using reference TRBV2 and TRBJ2-7, is EPEVTQTPSHQVTQMGQEVILRCVPISNHLYFYWYRQILGQKVEFLVSFYNNEISEKSEIFDDQFSVERPDGSNFTLKIRSTKLEDSAMYFCASRTGTGSGEQYFGPGTRLTVT.

The rearrangement joins TRBV12-3 or TRBV12-4 to TRBJ2-3; weak D call: TRBD2 (5 bases). The CDR3 has 13 amino acids. V was trimmed by 5 bases and J by 1 base, leaving 7 bases between them. In DNA, the CDR3 is TGTGCCAGCAGTCTGCGGGGCACAGATACGCAGTATTTT. It yields the protein CASSLRGTDTQYF.

J is TRBJ2-7 and V is TRBV5-1; tentative D call: TRBD1 (5 bases). CDR3 size: 14 residues. V was cut by 1 base and J by 3 bases, with 11 bases left in between. The germline CDR1 and CDR2 sequences are SGHRS and YFSETQ. The DNA for the CDR3 is TGCGCCAGCAGCTTGCAAGCAGGGAACTACGAGCAGTACTTC. Translated, it gives CASSLQAGNYEQYF.

The rearrangement links TRBV5-4 to TRBJ2-3; TRBD1 might be the D (6 bases). The V gene's germline CDR1 is SGHNT and CDR2 YYREEE (reference sequence). Trimming cost V 3 bases and J 0 bases, with 11 bases left between them. The CDR3 spans 15 residues. The CDR3 is CASSSRGESTDTQYF. The CDR3 DNA reads as TGTGCCAGCAGCTCCAGGGGTGAGAGCACAGATACGCAGTATTTT. The full variable domain, with the rest looked up from reference TRBV5-4 and TRBJ2-3, is ETGVTQSPTHLIKTRGQQVTLRCSSQSGHNTVSWYQQALGQGPQFIFQYYREEENGRGNFPPRFSGLQFPNYSSELNVNALELDDSALYLCASSSRGESTDTQYFGPGTRLTVL.

J is TRBJ2-3 and V is TRBV29-1; possible D gene TRBD2, 5 bases. Trimming stripped 1 base from V and 2 bases from J, with 13 bases between. From germline, CDR1 is SQVTM and CDR2 ANQGSEA. This CDR3 comprises 15 residues. CDR3 sequence reads: CSVEGQILATDTQYF. CDR3 nucleotides: TGCAGCGTTGAAGGGCAGATCCTAGCCACAGATACGCAGTATTTT.

V gene TRBV5-1 combines with J gene TRBJ2-1; weak D call: TRBD2 (6 bases). Per germline, CDR1 SGHRS and CDR2 YFSETQ. The length of the CDR3 is 18 residues. Trimming cost V 2 bases and J 1 base, with 19 bases left between them. The DNA for the CDR3 is TGCGCCAGCAGCTTCAGCCGGGACTCGCTTTTTTCCTACAATGAGCAGTTCTTC. It codes for CASSFSRDSLFSYNEQFF. The variable domain in full, completed from reference TRBV5-1 and TRBJ2-1, reads KAGVTQTPRYLIKTRGQQVTLSCSPISGHRSVSWYQQTPGQGLQFLFEYFSETQRNKGNFPGRFSGRQFSNSRSEMNVSTLELGDSALYLCASSFSRDSLFSYNEQFFGPGTRLTVL.